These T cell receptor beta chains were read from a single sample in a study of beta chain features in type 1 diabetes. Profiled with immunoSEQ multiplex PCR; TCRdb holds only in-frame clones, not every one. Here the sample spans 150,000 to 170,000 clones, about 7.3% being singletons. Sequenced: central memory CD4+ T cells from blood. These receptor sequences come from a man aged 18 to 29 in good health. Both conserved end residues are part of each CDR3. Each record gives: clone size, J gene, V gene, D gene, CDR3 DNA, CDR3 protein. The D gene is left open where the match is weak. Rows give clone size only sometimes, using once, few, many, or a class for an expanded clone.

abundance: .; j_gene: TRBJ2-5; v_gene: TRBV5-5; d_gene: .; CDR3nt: TGTGCCAGCAGCTTGCGATTCGGAGGGGGCGGCGAGACCCAGTACTTC; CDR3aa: CASSLRFGGGGETQYF
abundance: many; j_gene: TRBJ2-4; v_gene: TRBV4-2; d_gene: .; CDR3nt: TGTGCCAGCAGCCTGGGGCAGGGTGTCTTAAACATTCAGTACTTC; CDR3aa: CASSLGQGVLNIQYF
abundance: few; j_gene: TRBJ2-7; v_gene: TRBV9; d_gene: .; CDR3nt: TGTGCCAGCAGCGTAGACGGGAGTGCGTCCTACGAGCAGTACTTC; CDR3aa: CASSVDGSASYEQYF
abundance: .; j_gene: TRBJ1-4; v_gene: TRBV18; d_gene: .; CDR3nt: TGTGCCAGCTCACCTACAGGGCGTGATGAAAAACTGTTTTTT; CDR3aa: CASSPTGRDEKLFF
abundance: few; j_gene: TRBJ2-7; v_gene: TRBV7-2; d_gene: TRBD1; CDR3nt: TGTGCCAGCAGCTTACATAACAGGGGTGTCGAGCAGTACTTC; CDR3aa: CASSLHNRGVEQYF
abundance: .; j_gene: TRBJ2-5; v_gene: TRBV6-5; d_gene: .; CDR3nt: TGTGCCAGCAGTCTGCCAGGGGGGAAAGAGACCCAGTACTTC; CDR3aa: CASSLPGGKETQYF
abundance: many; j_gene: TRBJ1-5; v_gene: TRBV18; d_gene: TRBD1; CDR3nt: TGTGCCAGCTCACGGGACAGCCTTAGCAATCAGCCCCAGCATTTT; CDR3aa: CASSRDSLSNQPQHF
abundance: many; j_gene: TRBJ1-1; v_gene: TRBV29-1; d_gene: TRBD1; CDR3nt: TGCAGCGTTGAAGATCCTCCAGGGGGGGAAGCTTTCTTT; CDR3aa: CSVEDPPGGEAFF
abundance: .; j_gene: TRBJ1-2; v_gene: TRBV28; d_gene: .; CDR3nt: TGTGCCAGCAGCCAAAATGGCTACACCTTC; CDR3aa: CASSQNGYTF
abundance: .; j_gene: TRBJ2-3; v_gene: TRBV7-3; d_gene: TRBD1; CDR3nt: TGTGCCAGCAGCTCCATAGGGGGACAGGGCTACCAAGATACGCAGTATTTT; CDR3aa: CASSSIGGQGYQDTQYF
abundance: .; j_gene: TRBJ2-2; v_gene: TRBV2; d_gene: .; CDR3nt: TGTGCCAGCAGTCTGTTGTCAGCGAACACCGGGGAGCTGTTTTTT; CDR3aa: CASSLLSANTGELFF
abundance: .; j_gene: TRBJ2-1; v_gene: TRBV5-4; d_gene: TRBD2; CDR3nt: TGTGCCAGCAGTAGACTAGCGGATGAGCAGTTCTTC; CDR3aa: CASSRLADEQFF
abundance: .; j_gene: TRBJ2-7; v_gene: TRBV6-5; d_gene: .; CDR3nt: TGTGCCAGCAGTCCCGACAGTACCTACGAGCAGTACTTC; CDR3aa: CASSPDSTYEQYF
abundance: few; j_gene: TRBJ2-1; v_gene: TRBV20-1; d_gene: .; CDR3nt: TGCAGTGTTTCGATGAAGCGGCAGTTCTTC; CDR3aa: CSVSMKRQFF
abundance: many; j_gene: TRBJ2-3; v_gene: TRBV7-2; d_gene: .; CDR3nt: TGTGCCAGCAGCTCTCTGAGGGCAGATACGCAGTATTTT; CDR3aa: CASSSLRADTQYF
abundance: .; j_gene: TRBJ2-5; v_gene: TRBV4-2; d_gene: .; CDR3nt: TGTGCCAGCAGCCAAGCCCTAGAAGTAGCGACCCAGTACTTC; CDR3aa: CASSQALEVATQYF
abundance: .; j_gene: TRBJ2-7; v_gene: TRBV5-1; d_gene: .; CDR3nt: TGCGCCAGCAGTCTAGAGGAGTCCTACGAGCAGTACTTC; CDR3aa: CASSLEESYEQYF
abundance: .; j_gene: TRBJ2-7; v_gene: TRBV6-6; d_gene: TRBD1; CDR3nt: TGTGCCAGCACCTCGACAGGGACGAGGGGATACGAGCAGTACTTC; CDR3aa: CASTSTGTRGYEQYF
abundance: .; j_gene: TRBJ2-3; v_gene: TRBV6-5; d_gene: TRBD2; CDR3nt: TGTGCCAGCAGGCATAGCGGGGGGCGAGGTGATACGCAGTATTTT; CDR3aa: CASRHSGGRGDTQYF
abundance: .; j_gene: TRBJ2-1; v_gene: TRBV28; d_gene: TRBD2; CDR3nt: TGTGCCAGCAGTTTACGGGAGGGAAGAAGGCGGGAAAATGAGCAGTTCTTC; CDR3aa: CASSLREGRRRENEQFF
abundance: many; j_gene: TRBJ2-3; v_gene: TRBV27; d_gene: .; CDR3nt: TGTGCCAGCAGTACTCTCACAGATACGCAGTATTTT; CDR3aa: CASSTLTDTQYF
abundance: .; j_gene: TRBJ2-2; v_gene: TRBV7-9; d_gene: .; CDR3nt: TGTGCCAGCAGCTTAGCCCTAGCAGACACCGGGGAGCTGTTTTTT; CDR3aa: CASSLALADTGELFF
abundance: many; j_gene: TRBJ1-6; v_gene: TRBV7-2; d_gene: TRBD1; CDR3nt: TGTGCCAGCAGCACCGGACAGGGCCAATCACCCCTCCACTTT; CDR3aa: CASSTGQGQSPLHF
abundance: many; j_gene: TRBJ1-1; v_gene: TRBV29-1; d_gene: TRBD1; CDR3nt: TGCAGCGAACGACAGGGGATGAACACTGAAGCTTTCTTT; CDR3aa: CSERQGMNTEAFF
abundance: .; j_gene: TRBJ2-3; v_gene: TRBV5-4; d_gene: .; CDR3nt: TGTGCCAGCAGCTCCCTCGGCACAGATACGCAGTATTTT; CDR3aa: CASSSLGTDTQYF
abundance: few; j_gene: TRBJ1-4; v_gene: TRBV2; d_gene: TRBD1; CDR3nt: TGTGCCAGCAGTGACGGTGGCAGGGGGAATCTGTTTTTT; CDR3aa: CASSDGGRGNLFF
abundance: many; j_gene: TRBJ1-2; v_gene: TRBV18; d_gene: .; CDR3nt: TGTGCCAGCTCACCACAATCGTCAGGGTACGGCTACACCTTC; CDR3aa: CASSPQSSGYGYTF
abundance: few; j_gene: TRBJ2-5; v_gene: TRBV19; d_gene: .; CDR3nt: TGTGCCAGTAGTCTTCAGGGTTGGGAGACCCAGTACTTC; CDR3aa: CASSLQGWETQYF
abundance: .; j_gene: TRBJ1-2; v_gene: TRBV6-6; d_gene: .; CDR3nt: TGTGCCAGCAGTCCGGAGGTTGCTAGTGGCTACACCTTC; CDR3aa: CASSPEVASGYTF
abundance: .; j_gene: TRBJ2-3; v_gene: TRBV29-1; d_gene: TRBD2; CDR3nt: TGCAGCGTTGTCGGGGGGAACTTAGGCGATACGCAGTATTTT; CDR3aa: CSVVGGNLGDTQYF
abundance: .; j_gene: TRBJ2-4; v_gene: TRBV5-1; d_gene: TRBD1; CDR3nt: TGCGCCAGCAGCACACAGGGGGCGCACCAAAACATTCAGTACTTC; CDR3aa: CASSTQGAHQNIQYF
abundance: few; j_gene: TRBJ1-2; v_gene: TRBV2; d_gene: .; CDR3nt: TGTGCCAGCAGCGTCGGGACACCTCAAGTCGGCTATGGCTACACCTTC; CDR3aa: CASSVGTPQVGYGYTF
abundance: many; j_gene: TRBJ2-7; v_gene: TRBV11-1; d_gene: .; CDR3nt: TGTGCCAGCAGCTTACAGACTCACTACGAGCAGTACTTC; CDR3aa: CASSLQTHYEQYF
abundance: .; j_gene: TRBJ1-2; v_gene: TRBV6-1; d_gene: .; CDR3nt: TGTGCCAGCCCCGGGCCTCGAGGGGGCTACACCTTC; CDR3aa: CASPGPRGGYTF
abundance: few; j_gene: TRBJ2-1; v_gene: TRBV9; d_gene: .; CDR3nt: TGTGCCAGCAGCGTAGCGTCGGGGGGCCGATCGGGTGAGCAGTTCTTC; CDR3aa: CASSVASGGRSGEQFF
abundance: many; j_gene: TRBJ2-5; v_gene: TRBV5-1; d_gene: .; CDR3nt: TGCGCCAGCAGCTTGGGACGGAGCCAAGAGACCCAGTACTTC; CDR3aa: CASSLGRSQETQYF
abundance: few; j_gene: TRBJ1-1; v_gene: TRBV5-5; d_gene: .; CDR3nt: TGTGCCAGCAATAAGGGGAGGGTAGGGACTGAAGCTTTCTTT; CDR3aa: CASNKGRVGTEAFF